This T cell receptor beta chain was sequenced in a study of cytomegalovirus exposure and HLA in healthy donors. Study results and limitations: Cytomegalovirus status was reportedly diagnosed by the classifier with high specificity and sensitivity.

The donors were members of the roughly 120-subject validation cohort (separate from the roughly 670-subject first cohort). The germline V and J ends were trimmed by 5 bases and 0 bases, with 14 bases remaining between them. The CDR3 runs 15 residues. Per germline, CDR1 GTSNPN and CDR2 SVGIG (reference sequence). Measured with immunoSEQ multiplex PCR; TCRdb has only the in-frame clones, and not every one. The sample has under 400,000 clones, more than 80% seen once. Notes on this clone: Its antigen is not known.

The sequenced sample consisted of PBMCs. The source of this sequence is a woman aged 18-29 years in good health and CMV-seronegative. This chain links TRBV30 with TRBJ2-1; D not certain. This CDR3 reads CAWAPKRSSYNEQFF. The DNA for the CDR3 is TGTGCCTGGGCCCCTAAGAGGAGCTCCTACAATGAGCAGTTCTTC.